The sequence of this T cell receptor (beta chain) was determined in a study of control samples from healthy donors and cancer patients (dated by TCRdb to the early 2020s). The library came from the immunoSEQ multiplex PCR assay. Held by TCRdb, this immuneACCESS table contains in-frame sequences only and omits some clones. Under half of the omission traces to an unresolved V gene where checked; the cause of the rest is unknown. The sample table records about 100,000 clones; roughly nine tenths of these occur just once. Over 15% of the sample is in the top ten clones. As regards this clone: There is no known antigen for this receptor. Base qualities are not provided; no much larger clone lies one nucleotide away.

From cysteine to phenylalanine, the CDR3 is 12 amino acids long. Here the CDR3 DNA is all that survives: 36 bases in frame from base 1. CDR1 ENHRY and CDR2 SYGVKD are derived from the germline V gene. V drops 3 bases and J drops 8 bases, leaving 8 bases in between. Sequenced: blood. The TCR was taken from a woman aged 45-59 years in good health. The V gene is TRBV10-3 and the J gene is TRBJ2-4; the D gene is perhaps TRBD1, on 6 matching bases. The encoded CDR3 is CAISEGGDIQYF. The nucleotide sequence is given as TGTGCCATCAGTGAAGGGGGTGACATTCAGTACTTC.